This is a list of T cell receptor beta chains from one sample in a study of shared clonotypes between healthy human individuals. TCRdb's copy holds only in-frame clones and misses some; the assay was immunoSEQ multiplex PCR. This sample yields about 700,000 clones, of which 92% are seen a single time; nearly 25% belongs to the top ten. Sequencing used naive CD8+ T cells sorted from blood. The receptors here all came from a man aged 30 to 45 in good health. CDR3s include the opening cysteine and the closing phenylalanine or tryptophan. Fields, in order: D gene, J gene, clone size, V gene, CDR3 protein, CDR3 DNA. D genes are given only for firm matches. For some rows the clone size is stated as once, few or many, or as a class when expanded; others skip it.

TRBD2 TRBJ2-7 NA TRBV28 CASSGRASSYEQYF TGTGCCAGCAGCGGGAGGGCCAGCTCCTACGAGCAGTACTTC
TRBD2 TRBJ2-3 NA TRBV9 CASSVEGSGELTDTQYF TGTGCCAGCAGCGTAGAGGGTAGCGGGGAACTCACAGATACGCAGTATTTT
NA TRBJ2-1 NA TRBV27 CASSSTPYNEQFF TGTGCCAGCAGTAGTACGCCCTACAATGAGCAGTTCTTC
NA TRBJ2-7 NA TRBV6-5 CASAPGASDSYEQYF TGTGCCAGCGCCCCGGGGGCTAGCGATTCCTACGAGCAGTACTTC
NA TRBJ2-1 NA TRBV6-6 CASSYDGRYNEQFF TGTGCCAGCAGTTACGACGGACGGTACAATGAGCAGTTCTTC
NA TRBJ2-1 once TRBV7-9 CASSPAYNEQFF TGTGCCAGCAGCCCGGCGTACAATGAGCAGTTCTTC
NA TRBJ1-5 NA TRBV2 CASSEGGDQPQHF TGTGCCAGCAGTGAGGGGGGGGATCAGCCCCAGCATTTT
NA TRBJ2-7 NA TRBV30 CAVTNTYEQYF TGTGCCGTGACCAATACCTACGAGCAGTACTTC
NA TRBJ1-1 NA TRBV15 CATSSVMNTEAFF TGTGCCACCAGCAGTGTCATGAACACTGAAGCTTTCTTT
TRBD1 TRBJ1-4 NA TRBV5-5 CASSVDRGRLDEEKLFF TGTGCCAGCAGCGTAGACAGGGGGCGACTGGATGAGGAAAAACTGTTTTTT
NA TRBJ2-7 NA TRBV7-9 CASSPHRGNYEQYF TGTGCCAGCAGCCCACATAGGGGTAACTACGAGCAGTACTTC
TRBD1 TRBJ2-7 NA TRBV7-8 CASSLAGTVYEQYF TGTGCCAGCAGCTTAGCCGGGACAGTCTACGAGCAGTACTTC
NA TRBJ2-7 NA TRBV7-9 CASSLGDRYYEQYF TGTGCCAGCAGCTTAGGTGACAGATACTACGAGCAGTACTTC
NA TRBJ2-7 NA TRBV5-1 CASSLVPARYEQYF TGCGCCAGCAGCTTGGTTCCGGCCCGTTACGAGCAGTACTTC
TRBD2 TRBJ2-1 NA TRBV18 CASSYGTSDPLYNEQFF TGTGCCAGCTCATACGGGACTAGCGACCCCCTATACAATGAGCAGTTCTTC
NA TRBJ1-5 NA TRBV15 CATSRDGQYSNQPQHF TGTGCCACCAGCAGAGACGGGCAGTATAGCAATCAGCCCCAGCATTTT
TRBD2 TRBJ2-1 NA TRBV11-2 CASSRLAGESNEQFF TGTGCCAGCAGCCGACTAGCGGGAGAGTCCAATGAGCAGTTCTTC
TRBD1 TRBJ1-1 NA TRBV6-5 CASSQGQDEAFF TGTGCCAGCAGTCAGGGACAGGATGAAGCTTTCTTT
TRBD2 TRBJ2-3 NA TRBV7-9 CASSLELAGPDTQYF TGTGCCAGCAGCTTGGAACTAGCGGGTCCAGATACGCAGTATTTT